This TCR beta chain was obtained from a study of T cells in Graves' hyperthyroidism and ophthalmopathy. The study, taken as a whole, reports: Prediction of ophthalmopathy progression came a median approximately 6.5 months pre-onset. Stable hyperthyroidism was told apart from ophthalmopathy by a model built on 13 V-J features.

The CDR3 has 17 residues. Germline V CDR1 and CDR2: SNHLY, FYNNEI. Details on this clonotype: No antigen is known for it.

RNA transcripts provided the source from which TCR beta CDR3 regions were amplified. Primed by the HTBI set, a first-round RT-PCR was run on the TCR CDR3. MiXCR, applied by TCRdb to the multiplex PCR reads, yields one record per CDR3 protein. The table records 500,000 to 600,000 distinct CDR3 sequences, 40% to 55% of them present only once. The sequencing sample was made of peripheral blood or thyroid tissue (not recorded which). J is TRBJ2-7 and V is TRBV2, with D possibly matching TRBD2 (5 bases). The J call is in doubt because the DNA end fits TRBJ2-1 better. This receptor was taken from a woman aged 18-29 years with Graves' hyperthyroidism. The CDR3 region is CASRRNLRGSSYNEQFF. Written as DNA, the CDR3 is TGTGCCAGCAGAAGAAACCTTCGGGGAAGCTCCTACAATGAGCAGTTCTTC.